The 25 T cell receptor beta chains reported below all come from one sample, sequenced in a study of shared clonotypes between healthy human individuals. TCRdb keeps only in-frame clones here, not all; method: immunoSEQ multiplex PCR. This sample has about 2 million clones, with roughly 94% found just once. The sequencing input was naive CD4+ T cells sorted from blood. Sample subset: CD45RA+ positively selected. These receptors were collected from a man aged 18-30 years in good health.

This chain connects TRBV6-6 to TRBJ1-2; possible D gene TRBD1, 5 bases. The germline gives CDR1 MNHNY, CDR2 SVGAGI (reference sequence). Trimming left V 4 bases short and J 7 bases short, with 16 bases between. CDR3 length equals 14 residues. In DNA form, the CDR3 reads TGTGCCAGCAGTTCATGGGGGGTCCCTGGTGGCTACACCTTC. It specifies CASSSWGVPGGYTF.

The chain is built from TRBV7-2 and TRBJ1-4; TRBD1 might be the D (5 bases). The V gene lost 2 bases and the J gene lost 8 bases, with 12 bases spanning the gap. The germline V gene encodes CDR1 SGHTA and CDR2 FQGNSA. The CDR3 length is 14 residues. The CDR3 DNA follows: TGTGCCAGCAGCTTAAAGGGGTACTTCGAAAAACTGTTTTTT. Translating it yields CASSLKGYFEKLFF.

This chain connects TRBV18 to TRBJ1-1, with D possibly TRBD1 on 6 matching bases. CDR3 length equals 13 residues. V was shortened by 6 bases and J by 6 bases, with 14 bases between the two germline ends. From germline, CDR1 is KGHSH and CDR2 LQKENI. This chain's CDR3 is CASSQGFWAEAFF. The CDR3 coding sequence is TGTGCCAGCTCGCAGGGGTTTTGGGCTGAAGCTTTCTTT.

The CDR3 nucleotides are TGTGCCAGCAGTGAGAGACTAGCGGTCGATGAGCAGTTCTTC. Protein sequence: CASSERLAVDEQFF. This chain links TRBV6-1 with TRBJ2-1; 9 positions agree with TRBD2. The V gene end was trimmed by 3 bases and the J gene end by 8 bases; junction bases not matched to a gene: 5. The CDR3 covers 14 residues. CDR1 is MNHNS and CDR2 is SASEGT in the germline V gene.

The CDR3 spells CASSLGTLRESNTEAFF. The CDR3 nucleotides read TGTGCCAGCAGCTTGGGTACCCTTAGGGAGAGTAACACTGAAGCTTTCTTT. V gene TRBV5-4 combines with J gene TRBJ1-1; D remains unclear. In germline, CDR1 is SGHNT, CDR2 YYREEE (reference sequence). Trimming left V 0 bases short and J 2 bases short, with 17 bases between. The length of the CDR3 is 17 residues.

V usage is TRBV10-3 and J usage is TRBJ2-3, with a tentative D call TRBD2 (6 bases). The CDR3 is made up of 17 amino acids. Looked up from germline, CDR1 is ENHRY and CDR2 is SYGVKD. V shed 2 bases and J shed 0 bases, with 15 bases lying between them. This chain's CDR3 is CAISEISGGASTDTQYF. The CDR3 DNA sequence: TGTGCCATCAGTGAGATATCAGGCGGGGCTAGCACAGATACGCAGTATTTT.

The chain links TRBV5-4 to TRBJ2-7, with TRBD1 matching 9 bases. The CDR3 has 13 residues. CDR1 and CDR2 from the germline V gene are SGHNT and YYREEE (reference sequence). V shed 3 bases, J shed 7 bases, and the junction held 5 bases outside the gene matches. This CDR3 is CASSWDRAGEQYF. CDR3 nucleotides: TGTGCCAGCAGCTGGGACAGGGCGGGGGAGCAGTACTTC.

About this clone itself: A much larger clone differs from this one at a single base, so this may be a read error. The V call is TRBV9, the J call TRBJ1-2; no clear D. The CDR3 is 11 residues long. Germline V gives CDR1 SGDLS, CDR2 YYNGEE. V lost 4 bases to trimming and J lost 4 bases, with 5 bases between them. CDR3 loop: CASSSSYGYTF. CDR3 nucleotide sequence: TGTGCCAGCAGCTCTAGCTATGGCTACACCTTC.

The rearrangement joins TRBV5-6 to TRBJ1-1; TRBD1 is a possible D gene (6 bases). Trimming took off 1 base at V and 3 bases at J, with 16 bases between the two ends. This CDR3 is 16 amino acids long. CDR1 and CDR2 (germline): SGHDT, YYEEEE. This chain's CDR3 is CASSLIYRDLDTEAFF. CDR3 coding DNA: TGTGCCAGCAGCTTGATATACAGGGATCTCGACACTGAAGCTTTCTTT.

This clone was picked up one time. This chain connects TRBV7-9 to TRBJ2-3; D ambiguous. From germline, CDR1 is SEHNR and CDR2 FQNEAQ (reference sequence). CDR3 length equals 15 residues. V was trimmed by 2 bases and J by 2 bases, leaving 11 bases between them. The CDR3 DNA reads TGTGCCAGCAGCTTAATCAGCCGTTCCACAGATACGCAGTATTTT. This sequence encodes CASSLISRSTDTQYF.

A remark on this clone: One junction end does not reproduce the germline sequence, and a read error may be involved. The rearrangement links TRBV4-1 to TRBJ2-4; D perhaps matches TRBD2 (6 bases). CDR1 MGHRA and CDR2 YSYEKL come from the germline V gene. The CDR3 extends over 15 amino acids. Here the CDR3 DNA reads TGCGCCAGCAGCCAAGAGCCGGGAGCCCAAAACATTCAGTACTTC. This sequence encodes CASSQEPGAQNIQYF.

This clone occurred once. The genes are TRBV1 and TRBJ2-2; the table's D gene call, TRBD2, was not cross checked with the DNA. TRBV1 is classified as a pseudogene. The length of the CDR3 is 15 residues. DNA of the CDR3: TGCACCAGCAGCCAAAATAGCGGTGATTCCGGGGAGCTGTTTTTT. Encoded protein: CTSSQNSGDSGELFF.

The gene calls are TRBV2 and TRBJ1-6, with 7 bases that match TRBD1. The CDR3 runs to 14 residues. Germline V gene data show CDR1 as SNHLY and CDR2 as FYNNEI. Trimming took 3 bases from V and 7 from J; bases not matched to a gene: 3. Written as DNA, the CDR3 is TGTGCCAGCAGTGAGACAGGGTGGAATTCACCCCTCCACTTT. This encodes CASSETGWNSPLHF.

The rearrangement links TRBV27 to TRBJ2-2, with 7 bases fitting TRBD1. The germline V gene encodes CDR1 MNHEY and CDR2 SMNVEV (reference sequence). This CDR3 contains 15 residues. The trim removed 5 bases at V and 7 bases at J, leaving 10 bases unmatched. The CDR3 sequence: CASSTTGLGGGELFF. CDR3 DNA: TGTGCCAGCAGTACGACAGGGTTAGGGGGCGGGGAGCTGTTTTTT.

V usage is TRBV7-3 and J usage is TRBJ2-5, with D tentatively TRBD1 (6 bases). The ends were cut back, 2 bases at V and 1 base at J, with 11 bases in the middle. The CDR3 loop spans 15 amino acids. CDR1 is SGHTA, CDR2 FQGTGA, per germline. Written as DNA, the CDR3 is TGTGCCAGCAGCTTAGGATTGGGGGCCCAAGAGACCCAGTACTTC. Protein: CASSLGLGAQETQYF.

This rearrangement joins TRBV19 to TRBJ1-5, with TRBD1 as a possible D gene (5 bases). CDR1 is LNHDA, CDR2 SQIVND, per germline (reference sequence). Trimming stripped 1 base from V and 9 bases from J, with 25 bases between. This CDR3 is built from 18 residues. The CDR3 coding sequence is TGTGCCAGTAGTATAGTCTCCGCAGGGAGATTTATAGAACGGCCCCAGCATTTT. Translating gives CASSIVSAGRFIERPQHF.

The J gene is TRBJ1-6, the V gene TRBV6-4; 9 bases agree with TRBD1. Germline CDR1 is MRHNA and CDR2 is SNTAGT. The CDR3 spans 16 residues. Trimming cost V 4 bases and J 4 bases; bases outside gene matches: 5. The CDR3 here is CASSATGGPYNSPLHF. The DNA for the CDR3 is TGTGCCAGCAGTGCTACAGGGGGCCCTTATAATTCACCCCTCCACTTT.

The chain carries TRBV6-1 and TRBJ2-2; D is perhaps TRBD2 (6 bases). CDR1 is MNHNS, CDR2 SASEGT, per germline. The CDR3 is 15 amino acids. The germline V and J ends were trimmed by 4 bases and 1 base, with 10 bases remaining between them. The CDR3 nucleotides read TGTGCCAGCAGTGGCGGGGAGTTGAACACCGGGGAGCTGTTTTTT. It encodes CASSGGELNTGELFF.

The chain couples TRBV6-5 to TRBJ1-1; D call uncertain. This CDR3 is 13 amino acids long. V lost 5 bases to trimming and J lost 4 bases, with 11 bases between them. CDR1 and CDR2 (germline): MNHEY, SVGAGI. The CDR3 reads CASSTGVITEAFF. CDR3 sequence (DNA): TGTGCCAGCAGTACCGGAGTTATCACTGAAGCTTTCTTT.

This chain connects TRBV4-3 to TRBJ1-2, with no clear D. Trimming cost V 1 base and J 5 bases, with 8 bases left between them. This CDR3 has 13 amino acids. Germline V CDR1 and CDR2: LGHNA, YSLEER. CDR3 amino acids: CASSQGRLYGYTF. DNA of the CDR3: TGCGCCAGCAGCCAAGGACGGCTTTATGGCTACACCTTC.

To note about this clone: This may come from a read error, since a much larger clone is one base off. This sample includes further DNA sequences coding for the same CDR3. This sequence joins TRBV18 and TRBJ2-2; TRBD2 aligns across 8 bases. This CDR3 is 17 amino acids long. Germline V gives CDR1 KGHSH, CDR2 LQKENI. After removal of 4 bases from V and 0 bases from J, the junction contained 7 bases not matched to a gene. CDR3 sequence: CASSRDTGLANTGELFF. For the CDR3, the DNA is TGTGCCAGCTCACGGGACACGGGACTAGCGAACACCGGGGAGCTGTTTTTT.

J is TRBJ2-3 and V is TRBV2; no clear D gene. V dropped 3 bases and J dropped 6 bases, with 10 bases sitting between them. CDR1 is SNHLY, CDR2 FYNNEI, per germline. The CDR3 spans 13 residues. The DNA of the CDR3 is TGTGCCAGCAGTGATCCCCCCGTGGATACGCAGTATTTT. It is translated as CASSDPPVDTQYF. Combining the CDR3 with reference TRBV2 and TRBJ2-3 gives the whole variable domain EPEVTQTPSHQVTQMGQEVILRCVPISNHLYFYWYRQILGQKVEFLVSFYNNEISEKSEIFDDQFSVERPDGSNFTLKIRSTKLEDSAMYFCASSDPPVDTQYFGPGTRLTVL.

The chain employs TRBV11-2 and TRBJ2-1; TRBD1 matches at 8 bases. Germline CDR1 and CDR2: SGHAT and FQNNGV. The CDR3 covers 13 residues. Germline trimming cut 5 bases from V and 9 bases from J; bases unmatched to any gene: 6. CDR3 nucleotides: TGTGCCAGCAGCCTGGACAGGGAACGTGAGCAGTTCTTC. Amino acid sequence: CASSLDREREQFF.

The V call is TRBV7-8, the J call TRBJ1-3; D unclear. The CDR3 covers 16 residues. V was cut by 1 base and J by 0 bases, with 10 bases left in between. Germline V gives CDR1 SGHVS, CDR2 FQNEAQ. CDR3 sequence reads: CASSLVGFGSGNTIYF. The CDR3 DNA follows: TGTGCCAGCAGCTTAGTAGGCTTTGGCTCTGGAAACACCATATATTTT.

This sequence joins TRBV10-3 and TRBJ1-5; TRBD1 might be the D (5 bases). The CDR3 loop spans 13 amino acids. V lost 6 bases and J 10 bases, leaving 16 bases between the germline ends. Per germline, CDR1 ENHRY and CDR2 SYGVKD. As DNA, the CDR3 is TGTGCCATCAGAGAAAAGTCGACAGACCCCCAGCATTTT. Protein: CAIREKSTDPQHF.